This entry concerns a single T cell receptor beta chain. The sample is drawn from a study of blood T cell repertoires in COVID-19. Germline V gene lookup returns CDR1 MDHEN and CDR2 SYDVKM. Trimming removed 5 bases at V and 5 bases at J, with 15 bases between. This CDR3 has 14 amino acids. Original methodology: Estimation of nucleated cell counts was performed using reference gene primer amplification. Produced via immunoSEQ multiplex PCR; TCRdb's table is partial and in-frame only. V, J and clone size are those of that table, while D and trimming were read from the DNA. The profile shows 200,000 to 250,000 clones, over 60% of them singletons.

The chain recombines TRBV28 with TRBJ1-1; D is ambiguous. The sample taken for sequencing was peripheral blood. The clonotype was recovered from a woman in her 70s with acute or convalescent COVID-19. The CDR3 protein is CASSPGSLATEAFF. The CDR3 DNA reads as TGTGCCAGCAGTCCGGGATCCCTGGCAACTGAAGCTTTCTTT.